Shown below are 7 T cell receptor beta chains from a single sample sequenced in a study of blood T cell repertoires in COVID-19 (dated by TCRdb to the early 2020s). Libraries were made using the immunoSEQ multiplex PCR assay. TCRdb limited this immuneACCESS table to in-frame rearrangements with V and J called. A share of clones is missing; checked studies link under half to unresolved V genes, and the rest is unexplained. The sample yields approximately 240,000 clones; roughly 87% were counted once. The ten largest make up roughly 6.3% of the sample. Sequences were obtained from PBMCs or T cells enriched from blood (not recorded which). These TCRs come from a woman younger than 45 with acute COVID-19.

This clone came up once. The V and J genes are TRBV30 and TRBJ1-1; 7 nucleotides line up with TRBD1. In germline, CDR1 is GTSNPN, CDR2 SVGIG (reference sequence). The CDR3 has 11 residues. The junction had 6 bases not matched to a gene; V was cut back by 3 bases and J by 11 bases. In DNA, the CDR3 is TGTGCCTGGAGCGCGGACAGGATCGCTTTCTTT. Translation: CAWSADRIAFF.

This clone came up once. The J gene is TRBJ1-6, the V gene TRBV28, with D unclear. The CDR3 is 15 amino acids. CDR1 is MDHEN, CDR2 SYDVKM, per germline. V shed 6 bases and J shed 10 bases, with 19 bases lying between them. Here the CDR3 reads CASSSSSWEASPLHF. The CDR3 nucleotides are TGTGCCAGCAGCTCCTCTTCGTGGGAGGCGTCACCCCTCCACTTT.

This chain connects TRBV6-1 to TRBJ1-2; D not certain. The germline V gene encodes CDR1 MNHNS and CDR2 SASEGT. Trimming pared 4 bases from V and 8 bases from J, leaving 20 bases between. The CDR3 sequence is 15 residues long. Here the CDR3 DNA reads TGTGCCAGCAGTGGCCGGGCCCGAATTCCGGGAGGCTACACCTTC. Translating gives CASSGRARIPGGYTF.

J is TRBJ1-4 and V is TRBV2, with D unresolved. The CDR3 sequence is 14 residues long. The germline V gene has CDR1 SNHLY and CDR2 FYNNEI. Deletions cut 5 bases from V and 0 bases from J, with 7 bases between. Here the CDR3 DNA reads TGTGCCAGCAGTCCTGCGGCAACTAATGAAAAACTGTTTTTT. This encodes CASSPAATNEKLFF.

The chain uses TRBV25-1 and TRBJ1-2, with D unclear. Trimming took 4 bases from V and 8 from J, leaving 8 bases between them. CDR1 and CDR2 from the germline V gene are MGHDK and SYGVNS. The CDR3 totals 11 residues. This chain's CDR3 is CASSGPRGYTF. In nucleotides, the CDR3 is TGTGCCAGCAGTGGCCCCCGGGGCTACACCTTC.

V and J are TRBV7-6 and TRBJ2-7, with D maybe TRBD1 (5 bases). The germline V gene has CDR1 SGHVS and CDR2 FNYEAQ. Deletions cut 3 bases from V and 5 bases from J, with 17 bases between. The CDR3 has 15 amino acids. The CDR3 loop reads CASSLFYSLGHEQYF. In DNA form, the CDR3 reads TGTGCCAGCAGCTTGTTCTACAGCCTGGGGCACGAGCAGTACTTC.

This chain joins TRBV28 and TRBJ1-4, with 8 bases matching TRBD1. CDR3 length: 14 residues. CDR1 is MDHEN and CDR2 is SYDVKM in the germline V gene. Trimming removed 3 bases from V and 8 bases from J; junction bases left unmatched: 5. The CDR3 region has the DNA TGTGCCAGCAGTTTTCGGGCAGGGGGCGAAAAACTGTTTTTT. This codes for CASSFRAGGEKLFF.